This TCR beta chain was recorded in a study of T cell changes during pregnancy in multiple sclerosis. Clones were read by immunoSEQ multiplex PCR, and TCRdb kept only the in-frame ones, dropping some. The table records more than 65,000 clones, 85% to 95% of them present only once. The CDR3 spans 17 residues. The V gene's germline CDR1 is LNHDA and CDR2 SQIVND (reference sequence). The V gene end was trimmed by 7 bases and the J gene end by 1 base; junction bases not matched to a gene: 11. The receptor was isolated from a female donor with multiple sclerosis, enrolled in a pregnancy study. This chain uses TRBV19 with TRBJ2-1; 9 bases are shared with TRBD2. The specimen was peripheral blood, collected in the first trimester of pregnancy. The CDR3 sequence: CASTARAGGRSYNEQFF. In DNA form, the CDR3 reads TGTGCCAGTACAGCCCGGGCGGGGGGGAGGTCCTACAATGAGCAGTTCTTC.